Listed here are 18 T cell receptor beta chains from one sample, sequenced in a study of blood T cell repertoires in COVID-19. Repertoires were generated with immunoSEQ multiplex PCR, while TCRdb's copy carries only in-frame clones and drops some. Here the sample spans approximately 270,000 clones, roughly 80% being singletons. The sequencing input was peripheral blood. The receptors were sampled from a person aged 65-85 years with COVID-19, enrolled during active disease.

V and J are TRBV7-2 and TRBJ2-3, with 7 bases identical to TRBD1. J lost 2 bases, V lost 6 bases, and 14 bases had no gene match. Germline CDR1 SGHTA, CDR2 FQGNSA. This CDR3 comprises 17 residues. The CDR3 loop reads CASRRQTGTAFTDTQYF. In DNA, the CDR3 is TGTGCCAGCAGGCGACAAACCGGGACAGCCTTCACAGATACGCAGTATTTT.

This chain links TRBV29-1 with TRBJ2-1; TRBD2 matches 12 bases. Losses at the gene ends were 4 bases for V and 7 bases for J; bases not matched to a gene: 5. The CDR3 loop spans 14 amino acids. Germline V CDR1 and CDR2: SQVTM, ANQGSEA. The chain's CDR3 is CSVVASGRVNEQFF. DNA for the CDR3: TGCAGCGTTGTGGCTAGCGGGAGGGTGAATGAGCAGTTCTTC.

V and J are TRBV6-6 and TRBJ1-5, with TRBD1 matching over 9 bases. V lost 5 bases to trimming and J lost 2 bases; unmatched junction nucleotides: 10. CDR1 and CDR2 (germline): MNHNY, SVGAGI (reference sequence). This CDR3 is 17 amino acids long. The CDR3 region has the DNA TGTGCCAGCAGTCGATTTAGACAGGGGGGACGCAATCAGCCCCAGCATTTT. Residues: CASSRFRQGGRNQPQHF.

The chain recombines TRBV9 with TRBJ2-1; 7 bases line up with TRBD2. The CDR3 covers 16 residues. Germline V CDR1 and CDR2: SGDLS, YYNGEE. After removal of 0 bases from V and 5 bases from J, the junction contained 8 bases not matched to a gene. CDR3 DNA sequence: TGTGCCAGCAGCGTAGCCGGGGGAGGGGCAGACAATGAGCAGTTCTTC. It translates to CASSVAGGGADNEQFF.

The rearrangement joins TRBV13 to TRBJ2-1; 9 bases are a match to TRBD2. The V gene's germline CDR1 is PRHDT and CDR2 FYEKMQ (reference sequence). The CDR3 has 15 residues. V was clipped by 5 bases and J by 5 bases; unmatched bases: 7. The CDR3 DNA reads as TGTGCCAGCAGCCCTCGACTAGCGGACAACAATGAGCAGTTCTTC. Protein: CASSPRLADNNEQFF.

The genes are TRBV18 and TRBJ2-5; a possible D gene is TRBD1 (5 bases). Germline V gene data show CDR1 as KGHSH and CDR2 as LQKENI. The CDR3 is 14 residues long. The V gene lost 6 bases and the J gene lost 5 bases, with 16 bases spanning the gap. Written as DNA, the CDR3 is TGTGCCAGCTCCGTTCAGGGTACCAGGGAGACCCAGTACTTC. It specifies CASSVQGTRETQYF.

CDR3 amino acids: CASSQGGTSRGEQFF. The CDR3 DNA reads as TGCGCCAGCAGCCAGGGTGGGACTAGTCGAGGGGAGCAGTTCTTC. J is TRBJ2-1 and V is TRBV4-3, with 8 bases that match TRBD2. J was trimmed by 10 bases and V by 3 bases; bases with no gene match: 11. Germline CDR1 LGHNA, CDR2 YSLEER. This CDR3 has 15 amino acids.

The J gene is TRBJ2-1, the V gene TRBV15; D gene uncertain. V dropped 4 bases and J dropped 5 bases, with 15 bases sitting between them. The CDR3 is 15 residues long. Germline V gives CDR1 LNHNV, CDR2 YYDKDF (reference sequence). CDR3 protein: CATSTLGFQNNEQFF. CDR3 sequence (DNA): TGTGCCACCAGCACCCTAGGCTTTCAAAACAATGAGCAGTTCTTC.

The rearrangement joins TRBV11-3 to TRBJ2-1, with 7 bases that match TRBD2. The trim removed 4 bases at V and 6 bases at J, leaving 12 bases unmatched. The CDR3 sequence is 16 residues long. The germline V gene encodes CDR1 SGHNT and CDR2 YENEEA. The CDR3 here is CASSSLPGGSFNEQFF. The CDR3 region has the DNA TGTGCCAGCAGCTCCCTTCCGGGCGGGAGCTTCAATGAGCAGTTCTTC.

The chain is built from TRBV2 and TRBJ2-2; D unclear. The V gene lost 2 bases and the J gene lost 2 bases, with 9 bases spanning the gap. Germline V gene sequence: CDR1 SNHLY, CDR2 FYNNEI. The CDR3 contains 15 residues. DNA of the CDR3: TGTGCCAGCAGTGAAATAATCCTCAACACCGGGGAGCTGTTTTTT. Its translation is CASSEIILNTGELFF.

J is TRBJ2-4 and V is TRBV6-2 or TRBV6-3, with TRBD2 identical over 12 bases. CDR3 length: 16 residues. Germline CDR1 and CDR2: MNHEY and SVGEGT. V was pared by 2 bases and J by 6 bases, with 5 bases of the junction left unmatched. The CDR3: CASSYASGRGRNIQYF. In DNA, the CDR3 is TGTGCCAGCAGTTACGCTAGCGGGAGGGGGAGAAACATTCAGTACTTC.

This rearrangement joins TRBV6-5 to TRBJ1-3; 7 bases align to TRBD1. V was clipped by 6 bases and J by 0 bases; unmatched bases: 5. CDR3 size: 15 residues. Germline V gene lookup returns CDR1 MNHEY and CDR2 SVGAGI. CDR3 region: CASSARDSSGNTIYF. The CDR3 DNA follows: TGTGCCAGCAGCGCCAGGGACAGCTCTGGAAACACCATATATTTT.

The chain joins TRBV19 to TRBJ1-1, with 9 bases fitting TRBD1. The V gene end was trimmed by 3 bases and the J gene end by 1 base; junction bases not matched to a gene: 6. The germline V gene encodes CDR1 LNHDA and CDR2 SQIVND (reference sequence). CDR3 length equals 16 residues. CDR3 sequence: CASSIKQGAGNTEAFF. CDR3 coding DNA: TGTGCCAGTAGTATCAAACAGGGGGCTGGGAACACTGAAGCTTTCTTT.

The chain couples TRBV3-1 (or the pseudogene TRBV3-2) to TRBJ1-5; D gene ambiguous. With 4 bases removed from V and 1 base from J, the gap between germline ends came to 5 bases. In germline, CDR1 is LGHDT, CDR2 YNNKEL (reference sequence). This CDR3 contains 13 residues. Here the CDR3 reads CASSRESNQPQHF. The CDR3 nucleotides are TGTGCCAGCAGCCGGGAGAGCAATCAGCCCCAGCATTTT.

V usage is TRBV7-3 and J usage is TRBJ2-1; 9 bases are a match to TRBD2. Germline assignment: CDR1 SGHTA and CDR2 FQGTGA. The CDR3 totals 16 residues. The V and J ends lost 4 bases and 2 bases, in that order; junction bases with no gene match: 6. This CDR3 reads CASSSLAGGPYNEQFF. The CDR3 nucleotides are TGTGCCAGCAGCTCCCTGGCGGGAGGGCCCTACAATGAGCAGTTCTTC.

The chain carries TRBV4-3 and TRBJ1-1; tentatively, D is TRBD1 (6 bases). CDR1 is LGHNA and CDR2 is YSLEER in the germline V gene. Trimming took off 4 bases at V and 4 bases at J, with 16 bases between the two ends. There are 15 residues in the CDR3. CDR3 amino acids: CASSRTGLMSTEAFF. CDR3 DNA sequence: TGCGCCAGCAGCCGTACAGGGTTGATGAGCACTGAAGCTTTCTTT.

J is TRBJ2-7 and V is TRBV4-2, with 8 bases matching TRBD1. V lost 4 bases, J lost 7 bases, and 12 bases stayed unmatched. The CDR3 sequence is 15 residues long. Germline CDR1 reads LGHNA; CDR2 reads YNFKEQ. The CDR3, as DNA: TGTGCCAGCAGCCGGCAAGGACAGGGACGAGGTGAGCAGTACTTC. It specifies CASSRQGQGRGEQYF.

This chain connects TRBV25-1 to TRBJ1-4; D uncertain. Trimming cost V 6 bases and J 4 bases, with 9 bases left between them. Germline lookup yields CDR1 MGHDK and CDR2 SYGVNS. The CDR3 runs to 13 residues. For the CDR3, the DNA is TGTGCCAGCAGGTGGGCTGGTAATGAAAAACTGTTTTTT. Translated: CASRWAGNEKLFF.